These 7 T cell receptor beta chains originate from one sample sequenced in a study of T cell clonality in common variable immunodeficiency. TCRdb keeps only in-frame clones here, not all; method: immunoSEQ multiplex PCR. The sample is made up of about 43,000 clones, none counted only once. Material for sequencing was peripheral blood mononuclear cells. The receptors originated from a person aged 18 to 70 in good health.

This clone was seen a few times. The missing CDR3 end, 3 residues past where the read stops, is filled in from the germline J gene. V usage is TRBV7-9 and J usage is TRBJ1-2; D remains unclear. CDR1 and CDR2 (germline): SEHNR, FQNEAQ (reference sequence). The CDR3 is made up of 15 amino acids. Incomplete CDR3 DNA: TGTGCCAGCAGCTTAGAGTCAGGAGTCTCCTACGAC. As protein: CASSLESGVSYD. From start to end, the CDR3 is CASSLESGVSYDYTF.

In its sample, this clone was seen many times. The CDR3 end falls 3 residues outside the read, so it is completed with the germline J gene. The chain joins TRBV5-5 to TRBJ1-2; D possibly corresponds to TRBD1 (5 bases). From germline, CDR1 is SGHKS and CDR2 YYEKEE (reference sequence). The ends were cut back, 4 bases at V and 6 bases at J, with 13 bases in the middle. This CDR3 has 13 residues. The CDR3 bases that were read are TGTGCCAGCAGCACTGCGGGGGGGGATGGC. Its protein product is CASSTAGGDG. The full CDR3 reads CASSTAGGDGYTF.

This clone was observed many times. The CDR3 DNA, read in part, is TGCGCCAGCAGCTTGAGGGCTAGCGGGAGGGCCAATGAG. It translates to CASSLRASGRANE. From start to end, the CDR3 is CASSLRASGRANEQFF. This chain links TRBV5-1 with TRBJ2-1; TRBD2 agrees at 12 bases. Read coverage stops 3 residues before the CDR3 terminus; the germline J gene supplies the remainder. Germline V gene data show CDR1 as SGHRS and CDR2 as YFSETQ. The CDR3 runs 16 residues. The J segment lost 6 bases and the V segment lost 1 base, leaving 5 bases of the junction unmatched.

Only a few counts were recorded for this clone. The read terminates 3 residues before the CDR3 end, so the remaining end is supplied by the germline J gene. The gene calls are TRBV11-2 and TRBJ2-1; TRBD1 is a possible D gene (5 bases). The ends were cut back, 0 bases at V and 3 bases at J, with 9 bases in the middle. This CDR3 spans 15 amino acids. The germline V gene encodes CDR1 SGHAT and CDR2 FQNNGV. The DNA read from the CDR3 is TGTGCCAGCAGCTTAGACAGGGTGGGCTACAATGAG. This gives the protein CASSLDRVGYNE. The whole CDR3 protein reads CASSLDRVGYNEQFF.

This clone was seen at least ten times. Sequencing ends 3 residues short of the CDR3 end; the germline J gene provides the rest. The V and J genes are TRBV20-1 and TRBJ2-5; D is possibly TRBD2 (6 bases). The germline V gene encodes CDR1 DFQATT and CDR2 SNEGSKA (reference sequence). This CDR3 comprises 15 residues. V was cut by 1 base and J by 5 bases, with 17 bases left in between. This CDR3 is CSARGPLAQRETQYF. CDR3 bases read: TGCAGTGCTAGAGGGCCGCTAGCGCAAAGGGAGACC.

This clone was detected many times. From the germline J gene comes the end of the CDR3, since the read stops 3 residues before it. J is TRBJ2-1 and V is TRBV29-1, with 11 bases lining up with TRBD2. The CDR3 extends over 15 amino acids. With 2 bases clipped from V and 8 bases from J, the junction kept 8 bases outside the gene matches. The V gene's germline CDR1 is SQVTM and CDR2 ANQGSEA. The DNA read from the CDR3 is TGCAGCGTTGAATCTAGCGGGGGGCCGGGGTATGAG. Translating it yields CSVESSGGPGYE. The complete CDR3 reads CSVESSGGPGYEQFF.

This clone was recorded at least ten times. Read data end 3 residues before the CDR3 end; the end is taken from the germline J gene. This chain links TRBV5-6 with TRBJ1-4; D gene uncertain. The CDR3 loop spans 14 amino acids. CDR1 and CDR2 (germline): SGHDT, YYEEEE. Trimming pared 1 base from V and 3 bases from J, leaving 7 bases between. CDR3 residues: CASSLNGANEKLFF. CDR3 DNA, as far as it was read: TGTGCCAGCAGCTTGAACGGGGCTAATGAAAAA.